This is a list of T cell receptor beta chains from one sample in a study of T cells in Graves' hyperthyroidism and ophthalmopathy. TCRdb independently ran MiXCR on the multiplex PCR reads; one entry per CDR3 protein. The table shows fewer than 450,000 distinct CDR3 sequences, with approximately 18% occurring only once. Sequencing was carried out using blood. These receptors were taken from a woman aged 25 to 39 with Graves' hyperthyroidism that later progressed to Graves' ophthalmopathy. CDR3s include the opening cysteine and the closing phenylalanine or tryptophan. A D gene is named only where the DNA matches it firmly. Size values are once, few and many counts, or a class for expanded clones, and some rows have none.

CDR3nt: TGCAGTGCTAGAAAGACAGGATCTCGCGAGCAGTACTTC
CDR3aa: CSARKTGSREQYF
j_gene: TRBJ2-7
abundance: many
d_gene: -
v_gene: TRBV20-1

CDR3nt: TGTGCCATCAAAAGGAGGGCAGAGGACAATTCACCCCTCCACTTT
CDR3aa: CAIKRRAEDNSPLHF
j_gene: TRBJ1-6
abundance: many
d_gene: -
v_gene: TRBV10-3

CDR3nt: TGTGCCAGCAGCGGACTCACTCGGCGGGATATTGCGCGGGACGAGCAGTACTTC
CDR3aa: CASSGLTRRDIARDEQYF
j_gene: TRBJ2-7
abundance: many
d_gene: -
v_gene: TRBV7-9

CDR3nt: TGCGCCAGCAGCAGATTCGGGACTAGCGGCCGGGTCAGTGAGCAGTTCTTC
CDR3aa: CASSRFGTSGRVSEQFF
j_gene: TRBJ2-1
abundance: -
d_gene: TRBD2
v_gene: TRBV5-1

CDR3nt: TGTGCCAGCAGCTTGCAGTACTATGGCTACACCTTC
CDR3aa: CASSLQYYGYTF
j_gene: TRBJ1-2
abundance: many
d_gene: -
v_gene: TRBV5-5

CDR3nt: TGTGCCTGGAGTGGACAGATACACTACGAGCAGTACTTC
CDR3aa: CAWSGQIHYEQYF
j_gene: TRBJ2-7
abundance: many
d_gene: -
v_gene: TRBV30

CDR3nt: TGTGCCAGCTCTGCGTGGGGACTCAGGGGCCGGGGCACAGATACGCAGTATTTT
CDR3aa: CASSAWGLRGRGTDTQYF
j_gene: TRBJ2-3
abundance: few
d_gene: -
v_gene: TRBV28

CDR3nt: TGTGCCAGCAGTGAAGTCGGACTCTCTGGCTACACCTTC
CDR3aa: CASSEVGLSGYTF
j_gene: TRBJ1-2
abundance: many
d_gene: -
v_gene: TRBV2

CDR3nt: TGCGCCAGCAGCTTGGGGGCAGGTTTGAACACTGAAGCTTTCTTT
CDR3aa: CASSLGAGLNTEAFF
j_gene: TRBJ1-1
abundance: many
d_gene: -
v_gene: TRBV5-1

CDR3nt: TGTGCCAGCTCGGGAGCGGGTGAGACCCAGTACTTC
CDR3aa: CASSGAGETQYF
j_gene: TRBJ2-5
abundance: -
d_gene: -
v_gene: TRBV18

CDR3nt: TGTGCCAGCAGCCCAGAGTATTCGCAGGGGGAGACCCAGTACTTC
CDR3aa: CASSPEYSQGETQYF
j_gene: TRBJ2-5
abundance: few
d_gene: -
v_gene: TRBV9

CDR3nt: TGCAGTGCTAGAGATACAGGGGTAGGCTACGAGCAGTACTTC
CDR3aa: CSARDTGVGYEQYF
j_gene: TRBJ2-7
abundance: many
d_gene: TRBD1
v_gene: TRBV20-1

CDR3nt: TGTGCCAGTAGTATAGTATCAAGCAGTGGTTTAGCCTACACCTTC
CDR3aa: CASSIVSSSGLAYTF
j_gene: TRBJ1-2
abundance: -
d_gene: -
v_gene: TRBV19

CDR3nt: TGCGCCAGCAGCTGGGCTGGGACAGCTAATTCACCCCTCCACTTT
CDR3aa: CASSWAGTANSPLHF
j_gene: TRBJ1-6
abundance: many
d_gene: TRBD1
v_gene: TRBV5-1

CDR3nt: TGCGCCAGCAGCCAAGAAAGTGGGACGATGAATCAGCCCCAGCATTTT
CDR3aa: CASSQESGTMNQPQHF
j_gene: TRBJ1-5
abundance: -
d_gene: -
v_gene: TRBV4-1

CDR3nt: TGTGCCAGCAGCTTCCGACAGGGCTCAACTAATGAAAAACTGTTTTTT
CDR3aa: CASSFRQGSTNEKLFF
j_gene: TRBJ1-4
abundance: many
d_gene: TRBD1
v_gene: TRBV28

CDR3nt: TGTGCCAGCAGCTCCCGACTAGCGGGGGAGGTCGCAGATACGCAGTATTTT
CDR3aa: CASSSRLAGEVADTQYF
j_gene: TRBJ2-3
abundance: -
d_gene: TRBD2
v_gene: TRBV7-9

CDR3nt: TGTGCCAGCAGTGACCTGTTCATAGCCTATGGCTACACCTTC
CDR3aa: CASSDLFIAYGYTF
j_gene: TRBJ1-2
abundance: few
d_gene: -
v_gene: TRBV6-1

CDR3nt: TGCAGTGCTAGGAGCGGGAGCGGTTACAATGAGCAGTTCTTC
CDR3aa: CSARSGSGYNEQFF
j_gene: TRBJ2-1
abundance: many
d_gene: TRBD2
v_gene: TRBV20-1

CDR3nt: TGTGCCAGCAGCTTGGGGGCTACAACATTCTCTGGGGCCAACGTCCTGACTTTC
CDR3aa: CASSLGATTFSGANVLTF
j_gene: TRBJ2-6
abundance: many
d_gene: -
v_gene: TRBV28

CDR3nt: TGCGCCAGCAGCTTGAGTTCCGGATCCCCTTTCGCGCCCAAAAACATTCAGTACTTC
CDR3aa: CASSLSSGSPFAPKNIQYF
j_gene: TRBJ2-4
abundance: -
d_gene: -
v_gene: TRBV5-1

CDR3nt: TGCAGTGCTAGAGATCGCCGAGTACTGACCACCAGCTACAATGAGCAGTTCTTC
CDR3aa: CSARDRRVLTTSYNEQFF
j_gene: TRBJ2-1
abundance: many
d_gene: -
v_gene: TRBV20-1

CDR3nt: TGTGCCAGCAGTGATGCGGCTAGGACTATACTGTTGGGGACTGAAGCTTTCTTT
CDR3aa: CASSDAARTILLGTEAFF
j_gene: TRBJ1-1
abundance: many
d_gene: -
v_gene: TRBV6-1

CDR3nt: TGTGCCAGCAGCCCGGGGCGGGCCTCGGTAGAGACCCAGTACTTC
CDR3aa: CASSPGRASVETQYF
j_gene: TRBJ2-5
abundance: few
d_gene: -
v_gene: TRBV7-2

CDR3nt: TGTGCCAGCAGCGAAGCGGGAGGGCCAGAGACCCAGTACTTC
CDR3aa: CASSEAGGPETQYF
j_gene: TRBJ2-5
abundance: many
d_gene: TRBD2
v_gene: TRBV28

CDR3nt: TGTGCCAGCAGTCTGCCGGGGTCGCCCAATCAGCCCCAGCATTTT
CDR3aa: CASSLPGSPNQPQHF
j_gene: TRBJ1-5
abundance: -
d_gene: -
v_gene: TRBV6-2/TRBV6-3

CDR3nt: TGTGCCAGCTCACCTCTCGGACTAGGTGATACGCAGTATTTT
CDR3aa: CASSPLGLGDTQYF
j_gene: TRBJ2-3
abundance: many
d_gene: TRBD2
v_gene: TRBV18

CDR3nt: TGTGCCAGCAGTGAACGGGCAGCAGCCCTCCACTTT
CDR3aa: CASSERAAALHF
j_gene: TRBJ1-6
abundance: -
d_gene: -
v_gene: TRBV6-1

CDR3nt: TGCAGTGCTAGTTCGGAAGTCCTAGGAGCTTTCTTT
CDR3aa: CSASSEVLGAFF
j_gene: TRBJ1-1
abundance: many
d_gene: -
v_gene: TRBV20-1

CDR3nt: TGTGCCAGCAGTTTTGGAGGGGCTCTGTACGAGCAGTACTTC
CDR3aa: CASSFGGALYEQYF
j_gene: TRBJ2-7
abundance: many
d_gene: -
v_gene: TRBV27

CDR3nt: TGTGCCTGGAGTGGGACTAGCGGAAGCACAGATACGCAGTATTTT
CDR3aa: CAWSGTSGSTDTQYF
j_gene: TRBJ2-3
abundance: few
d_gene: TRBD2
v_gene: TRBV30

CDR3nt: TGTGCCAGTAGCTATACAGGGGACACGGAAATGAACACTGAAGCTTTCTTT
CDR3aa: CASSYTGDTEMNTEAFF
j_gene: TRBJ1-1
abundance: many
d_gene: TRBD1
v_gene: TRBV19

CDR3nt: TGCGCCACCCTTGTAGGGCAGGACACAGATACGCAGTATTTT
CDR3aa: CATLVGQDTDTQYF
j_gene: TRBJ2-3
abundance: -
d_gene: -
v_gene: TRBV5-1

CDR3nt: TGTGCCAGCAGCTGGGACAGGGATGTTTGGACCCAGTACTTC
CDR3aa: CASSWDRDVWTQYF
j_gene: TRBJ2-5
abundance: few
d_gene: TRBD1
v_gene: TRBV5-5

CDR3nt: TGTGCCAGCAGTTACTCGCTCCTAGCGGCGGGTAATGAGCAGTTCTTC
CDR3aa: CASSYSLLAAGNEQFF
j_gene: TRBJ2-1
abundance: many
d_gene: TRBD2
v_gene: TRBV6-5

CDR3nt: TGTGCCAGCAGTGAAGACCCAGCGGGACTCCCCCCGGAGCTGTTTTTT
CDR3aa: CASSEDPAGLPPELFF
j_gene: TRBJ2-2
abundance: many
d_gene: TRBD2
v_gene: TRBV6-1

CDR3nt: TGCGCCAGCAGCTTTAGAGATCCTGGCACAGATACGCAGTATTTT
CDR3aa: CASSFRDPGTDTQYF
j_gene: TRBJ2-3
abundance: -
d_gene: -
v_gene: TRBV5-1

CDR3nt: TGCGCCAGCAGCTTGGGGGGTTCGGAAGAGCAGTACTTC
CDR3aa: CASSLGGSEEQYF
j_gene: TRBJ2-7
abundance: many
d_gene: -
v_gene: TRBV5-1

CDR3nt: TGTGCCAGCAGTGAAATAAGACAGGATGGAACCGGGGAGCTGTTTTTT
CDR3aa: CASSEIRQDGTGELFF
j_gene: TRBJ2-2
abundance: many
d_gene: -
v_gene: TRBV2

CDR3nt: TGTGCCAGCAGCTTGTCAGGGATGCAAGAGACCCAGTACTTC
CDR3aa: CASSLSGMQETQYF
j_gene: TRBJ2-5
abundance: many
d_gene: -
v_gene: TRBV7-2

CDR3nt: TGTGCCTCCGGACAGGACCCCTACGAGCAGTACTTC
CDR3aa: CASGQDPYEQYF
j_gene: TRBJ2-7
abundance: -
d_gene: TRBD1
v_gene: TRBV10-3

CDR3nt: TGTGCCAGCAGGACGACAGGGGGCAATTCACCCCTCCACTTT
CDR3aa: CASRTTGGNSPLHF
j_gene: TRBJ1-6
abundance: many
d_gene: TRBD1
v_gene: TRBV2

CDR3nt: TGTGCCAGCAGCCAGCGGGGACTGGCCTTCTCGGGAGAGACCCAGTACTTC
CDR3aa: CASSQRGLAFSGETQYF
j_gene: TRBJ2-5
abundance: many
d_gene: -
v_gene: TRBV3-1

CDR3nt: TGTGCCAGCAGAACAGGGCTCGGTAACTGTGGCTACACCTTC
CDR3aa: CASRTGLGNCGYTF
j_gene: TRBJ1-2
abundance: -
d_gene: -
v_gene: TRBV6-2/TRBV6-3

CDR3nt: TGTGCCAGCAATGTGGGCGAGATGAACACTGAAGCTTTCTTT
CDR3aa: CASNVGEMNTEAFF
j_gene: TRBJ1-1
abundance: few
d_gene: -
v_gene: TRBV5-8

CDR3nt: TGTGCCAGCAGAGGAAGGAGCTGGGACAGGACGGTTGGCGGCTACACCTTC
CDR3aa: CASRGRSWDRTVGGYTF
j_gene: TRBJ1-2
abundance: -
d_gene: TRBD1
v_gene: TRBV28

CDR3nt: TGTGCCAGCACACGGCGACAGTACTCTGGGGCCAACGTCCTGACTTTC
CDR3aa: CASTRRQYSGANVLTF
j_gene: TRBJ2-6
abundance: many
d_gene: -
v_gene: TRBV2

CDR3nt: TGTGCCAGCCGGGGTGGTAGCGGTTCTACCGGGGAGCTGTTTTTT
CDR3aa: CASRGGSGSTGELFF
j_gene: TRBJ2-2
abundance: once
d_gene: -
v_gene: TRBV19